These 18 T cell receptor beta chains originate from one sample sequenced in a study of cytomegalovirus exposure and HLA in healthy donors. It was with 60 Vbeta and 13 Jbeta primers that the PCR ran. Libraries were prepared by immunoSEQ multiplex PCR; TCRdb keeps only in-frame clonotypes and omits some of them. Its clone listing holds around 74,000 clones. The material sequenced was PBMCs. These receptors originate from a man between 25 and 39 years old in good health and CMV-seronegative.

The chain is built from TRBV7-3 and TRBJ2-6; TRBD1 aligns across 9 bases. With V trimmed by 5 bases and J by 8 bases, 4 bases remained unmatched. Germline CDR1 SGHTA, CDR2 FQGTGA. The CDR3 has 14 residues. Here the CDR3 reads CASSLDRGSNVLTF. CDR3 DNA: TGTGCCAGCAGCCTGGACAGGGGATCCAACGTCCTGACTTTC.

The J gene is TRBJ2-7, the V gene TRBV15; perhaps TRBD2 as D (6 bases). Trimming left V 4 bases short and J 5 bases short, with 15 bases between. This CDR3 is built from 14 residues. Looked up from germline, CDR1 is LNHNV and CDR2 is YYDKDF (reference sequence). CDR3 nucleotide sequence: TGTGCCACCAGCACGGTAAGCGGGTTCGACGAGCAGTACTTC. Translating it yields CATSTVSGFDEQYF.

This chain joins TRBV6-5 and TRBJ1-2; D is ambiguous. The CDR3 is 15 residues long. Trimming shortened V by 6 bases and J by 4 bases, and 18 bases separated the two germline ends. The germline CDR1 and CDR2 sequences are MNHEY and SVGAGI. The chain's CDR3 is CASRTAASSSYGYTF. CDR3 in DNA: TGTGCCAGCAGAACGGCGGCGTCCTCGTCCTATGGCTACACCTTC.

The V and J genes are TRBV18 and TRBJ1-3, with unresolved D. The CDR3 is 17 residues long. Trimming removed 3 bases from V and 3 bases from J, with 18 bases in between. Germline V CDR1 and CDR2: KGHSH, LQKENI. The CDR3 here is CASSPGEPAFYGNTIYF. For the CDR3, the DNA is TGTGCCAGCTCACCCGGAGAGCCCGCTTTCTATGGAAACACCATATATTTT.

This chain links TRBV5-1 with TRBJ1-5; 7 positions match TRBD1. The CDR3 consists of 14 residues. Trimming cost V 3 bases and J 2 bases; bases outside gene matches: 2. Germline CDR1 reads SGHRS; CDR2 reads YFSETQ. The CDR3 DNA follows: TGCGCCAGCAGCTCGGGGACAGGCAATCAGCCCCAGCATTTT. Residues: CASSSGTGNQPQHF.

This chain uses TRBV6-1 with TRBJ1-2, with 7 bases matching TRBD1. J lost 8 bases, V lost 2 bases, and 8 bases had no gene match. Germline V CDR1 and CDR2: MNHNS, SASEGT. The CDR3 sequence is 14 residues long. CDR3 bases: TGTGCCAGCAGTGAACGAAGACAGGGTGACGGCTACACCTTC. Residues: CASSERRQGDGYTF.

The V call is TRBV5-7, the J call TRBJ2-4; D is perhaps TRBD1 (5 bases). TRBV5-7 is designated an ORF whose function remains uncertain. With 0 bases removed from V and 0 bases from J, the gap between germline ends came to 19 bases. The CDR3 is made up of 19 amino acids. This chain's CDR3 is CASSLVPERQKLAKNIQYF. Here the CDR3 DNA reads TGTGCCAGCAGCTTGGTCCCCGAAAGACAGAAACTAGCCAAAAACATTCAGTACTTC.

The chain employs TRBV4-1 and TRBJ2-1; maybe TRBD2 (7 bases). Germline lookup yields CDR1 MGHRA and CDR2 YSYEKL. The CDR3 sequence is 14 residues long. Between the trimmed V and J ends, which lost 3 bases and 8 bases, there was a span of 14 bases. CDR3 bases: TGCGCCAGCAGCCAGGGGAGGGGGGACGATGAGCAGTTCTTC. Translated: CASSQGRGDDEQFF.

The chain joins TRBV11-2 to TRBJ2-7, with 10 nucleotides matching TRBD2. Germline CDR1 is SGHAT and CDR2 is FQNNGV. The CDR3 has 17 residues. The ends lost 1 base at V and 0 bases at J; junction bases unmatched: 6. The CDR3: CASSLVPTSGHSYEQYF. The DNA for the CDR3 is TGTGCCAGCAGCTTAGTTCCGACTAGCGGGCACTCCTACGAGCAGTACTTC. Complete variable domain (other parts from reference TRBV11-2 and TRBJ2-7): EAGVAQSPRYKIIEKRQSVAFWCNPISGHATLYWYQQILGQGPKLLIQFQNNGVVDDSQLPKDRFSAERLKGVDSTLKIQPAKLEDSAVYLCASSLVPTSGHSYEQYFGPGTRLTVT.

The CDR3 region is CASSFDRTSTYEQYF. The CDR3 region has the DNA TGTGCCAGCAGTTTCGACAGGACCTCCACCTACGAGCAGTACTTC. The genes are TRBV6-5 and TRBJ2-7, with D tentatively TRBD1 (6 bases). CDR3 length equals 15 residues. Trimming removed 4 bases from V and 2 bases from J, with 15 bases in between. CDR1 and CDR2 (germline): MNHEY, SVGAGI.

This CDR3 reads CASSYLSYEQYF. The CDR3 DNA reads as TGTGCCAGCAGCTATTTATCGTACGAGCAGTACTTC. V and J are TRBV11-2 and TRBJ2-7; D is unclear. This CDR3 region has 12 residues. Germline loops: CDR1 SGHAT, CDR2 FQNNGV. With 4 bases removed from V and 4 bases from J, the gap between germline ends came to 8 bases.

The J gene is TRBJ2-1, the V gene TRBV7-9; 7 positions match TRBD1. Germline V gene data show CDR1 as SEHNR and CDR2 as FQNEAQ (reference sequence). Trimming cost V 1 base and J 0 bases; bases outside gene matches: 6. This CDR3 has 17 residues. The CDR3 loop reads CASSLDWGTASYNEQFF. CDR3 coding DNA: TGTGCCAGCAGCTTAGATTGGGGGACAGCCTCCTACAATGAGCAGTTCTTC.

The rearrangement joins TRBV30 to TRBJ2-3; TRBD2 matches at 11 bases. Germline V gene data show CDR1 as GTSNPN and CDR2 as SVGIG (reference sequence). With 1 base clipped from V and 4 bases from J, the junction kept 10 bases outside the gene matches. The CDR3 length is 17 residues. The CDR3 reads CAWSDPPLAGAPDTQYF. Written as DNA, the CDR3 is TGTGCCTGGAGTGACCCCCCACTAGCGGGGGCCCCAGATACGCAGTATTTT.

The chain recombines TRBV5-4 with TRBJ1-1; D unclear. The CDR3 covers 12 residues. Germline loops: CDR1 SGHNT, CDR2 YYREEE (reference sequence). V lost 4 bases and J lost 7, with 11 bases in between. The CDR3 nucleotides read TGTGCCAGCAGCACCCCGGGGTATGAAGCTTTCTTT. Translating it yields CASSTPGYEAFF.

The V and J genes are TRBV29-1 and TRBJ2-7; 8 nucleotides agree with TRBD2. Germline CDR1 is SQVTM and CDR2 is ANQGSEA. V lost 3 bases, J lost 2 bases, and 12 bases stayed unmatched. The length of the CDR3 is 16 residues. The CDR3 sequence: CSVETTVGLGPYEQYF. In DNA form, the CDR3 reads TGCAGCGTTGAGACCACAGTGGGACTAGGCCCCTACGAGCAGTACTTC.

The chain combines TRBV29-1 with TRBJ2-6; 7 positions match TRBD1. V lost 3 bases, J lost 2 bases, and 1 base stayed unmatched. The CDR3 length is 14 residues. Germline CDR1 reads SQVTM; CDR2 reads ANQGSEA. CDR3 in DNA: TGCAGCGTTGACGGGACAGCTGGGGCCAACGTCCTGACTTTC. Translated, it gives CSVDGTAGANVLTF.

The genes are TRBV11-2 and TRBJ2-5; TRBD1 matches at 8 bases. Looked up from germline, CDR1 is SGHAT and CDR2 is FQNNGV. V lost 1 base to trimming and J lost 5 bases; unmatched junction nucleotides: 3. This CDR3 is 14 amino acids long. The DNA for the CDR3 is TGTGCCAGCAGCTTAGCAGGGGGCGGGGAGACCCAGTACTTC. It encodes CASSLAGGGETQYF.

J is TRBJ2-7 and V is TRBV29-1, with D perhaps matching TRBD2 (5 bases). The germline gives CDR1 SQVTM, CDR2 ANQGSEA. The CDR3 runs 14 residues. The V and J ends lost 3 bases and 0 bases respectively, with 12 bases between them. CDR3 in DNA: TGCAGCGTTGAGGTAGAGGCGGGCTCCTACGAGCAGTACTTC. Translating it yields CSVEVEAGSYEQYF.